The entry that follows covers one T cell receptor (beta chain) sequence. With 4 bases removed from V and 2 bases from J, the gap between germline ends came to 12 bases. This CDR3 has 14 residues. Germline lookup yields CDR1 SGHTS and CDR2 YDEGEE. This sample was taken from a study of T-cell reconstitution after alpha-beta-depleted transplantation in children. TCRbeta library construction was performed incorporating unique molecular identifiers. TCRdb called the PCR reads again in MiXCR, with one record for every CDR3 protein. In the table there are some 550,000 distinct CDR3 sequences, about 18% of which are singletons.

The V and J genes are TRBV5-8 and TRBJ1-1; weak D call: TRBD1 (6 bases). The sequenced sample was PBMCs from the stem cell graft donor, obtained from the stem cell graft. This receptor was taken from a human donor who donated a stem cell graft to a child with acute lymphoblastic leukemia. The DNA for the CDR3 is TGTGCCAGCAGCACGTGGACAGACAACACTGAAGCTTTCTTT. The encoded protein is CASSTWTDNTEAFF.